This T cell receptor (beta chain) originates from a study of technical replicates of blood from a handful of donors. Germline loops: CDR1 SEHNR, CDR2 FQNEAQ (reference sequence). V lost 2 bases, J lost 1 base, and 11 bases lay in between. This CDR3 spans 15 amino acids. The table came from immunoSEQ multiplex PCR; TCRdb's copy has only in-frame clones and leaves some out. Here the sample spans some 91,000 clones, approximately 96% being singletons. The chain is built from TRBV7-9 and TRBJ1-1, with D maybe TRBD1 (5 bases). This receptor was identified in a human donor in good health. Input material: T cells isolated from PBMCs. Here the CDR3 reads CASSLRSGANTEAFF. The CDR3 DNA reads TGTGCCAGCAGCTTAAGGAGCGGGGCGAACACTGAAGCTTTCTTT.